This entry is about one TCR beta chain. Data came from immunoSEQ multiplex PCR; TCRdb stores just in-frame clones and leaves some out. The profile shows fewer than 100,000 clones, 88% of them singletons. The entry originates in a study of blood T cell repertoires in COVID-19. Trimming shortened V by 0 bases and J by 2 bases, and 6 bases separated the two germline ends. This CDR3 contains 14 residues. From germline, CDR1 is SGDLS and CDR2 YYNGEE. Sequencing was carried out using peripheral blood. The rearrangement joins TRBV9 to TRBJ1-3; D perhaps matches TRBD1 (6 bases). This receptor was identified in a human donor in a cohort sampled during active COVID-19. The CDR3: CASSVGTAGNTIYF. The CDR3 nucleotides read TGTGCCAGCAGCGTAGGGACAGCTGGAAACACCATATATTTT.